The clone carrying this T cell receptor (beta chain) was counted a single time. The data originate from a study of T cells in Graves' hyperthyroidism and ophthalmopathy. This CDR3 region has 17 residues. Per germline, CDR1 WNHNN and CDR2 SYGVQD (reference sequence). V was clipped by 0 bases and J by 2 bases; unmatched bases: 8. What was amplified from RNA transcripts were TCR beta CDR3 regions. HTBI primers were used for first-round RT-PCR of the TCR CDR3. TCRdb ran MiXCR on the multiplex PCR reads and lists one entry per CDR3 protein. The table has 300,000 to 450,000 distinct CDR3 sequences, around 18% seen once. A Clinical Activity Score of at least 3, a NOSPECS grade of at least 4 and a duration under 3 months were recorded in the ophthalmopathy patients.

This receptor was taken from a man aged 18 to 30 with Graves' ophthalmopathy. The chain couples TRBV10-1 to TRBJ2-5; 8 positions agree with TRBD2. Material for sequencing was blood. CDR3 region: CASSESSDASGQETQYF. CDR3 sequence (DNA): TGCGCCAGCAGTGAGTCGTCGGACGCTAGCGGGCAAGAGACCCAGTACTTC.